This entry is about one T cell receptor beta chain. The antigen is undetermined. Whoever was chosen for sequencing had shown CD8+CD57+ cell expansion by flow cytometry. Patients uniformly had severe acquired aplastic anemia. The data were obtained in a study of CD8+CD57+ T cells in acquired aplastic anemia. Study overall: Sorted CD4+ and CD8+ cells gave an average of 3.2 ug of DNA.

Study observations and caveats: Around 29 CD8+ CDR3 sequences were shared between patients and controls. No significant patient-versus-control difference appeared in CD8+ Simpson's diversity.

The template for TCR beta VDJ and CDR3 sequence profiling was genomic DNA. In TCRdb, the reads were re-called with MiXCR into one record per CDR3 protein. The sample carries 150,000 to 200,000 distinct CDR3 sequences, about half recorded once. This CDR3 comprises 18 residues. V was clipped by 0 bases and J by 4 bases; unmatched bases: 12. Germline CDR1 and CDR2: ENHRY and SYGVKD. The material sequenced was sorted CD4+, CD8+, or CD8+CD57+ T cells (not recorded which) from PBMCs. The origin of this receptor is a human donor with aplastic anemia. The chain carries TRBV10-3 and TRBJ1-1; 9 nucleotides line up with TRBD1. The CDR3 nucleotides are TGTGCCATCAGTGAGTCCCGGGACAGGGTCCGGGGTTCCACTGAAGCTTTCTTT. It is translated as CAISESRDRVRGSTEAFF.